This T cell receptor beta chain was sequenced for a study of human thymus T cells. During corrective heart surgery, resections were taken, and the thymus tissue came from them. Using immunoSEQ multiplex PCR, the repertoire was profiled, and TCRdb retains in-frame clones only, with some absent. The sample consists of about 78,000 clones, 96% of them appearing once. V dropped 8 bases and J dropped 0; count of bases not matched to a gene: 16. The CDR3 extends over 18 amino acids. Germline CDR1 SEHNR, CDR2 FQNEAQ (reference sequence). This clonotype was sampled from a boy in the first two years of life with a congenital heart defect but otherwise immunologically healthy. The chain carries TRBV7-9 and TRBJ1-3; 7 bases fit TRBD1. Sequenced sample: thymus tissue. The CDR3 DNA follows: TGTGCCAGCCCAAACCCAAAGACACGACAGGGCTCTGGAAACACCATATATTTT. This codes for CASPNPKTRQGSGNTIYF.